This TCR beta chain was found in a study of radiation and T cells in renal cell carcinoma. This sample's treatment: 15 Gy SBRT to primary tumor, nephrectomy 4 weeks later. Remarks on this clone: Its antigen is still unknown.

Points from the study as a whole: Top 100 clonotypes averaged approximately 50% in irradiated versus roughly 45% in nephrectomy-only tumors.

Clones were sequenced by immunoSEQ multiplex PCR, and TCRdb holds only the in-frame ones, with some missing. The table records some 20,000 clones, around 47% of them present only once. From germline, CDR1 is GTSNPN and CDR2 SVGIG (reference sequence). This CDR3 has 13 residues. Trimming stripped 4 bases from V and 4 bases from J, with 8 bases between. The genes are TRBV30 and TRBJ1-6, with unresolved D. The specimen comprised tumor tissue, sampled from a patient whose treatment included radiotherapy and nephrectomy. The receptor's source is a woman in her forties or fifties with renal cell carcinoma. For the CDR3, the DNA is TGTGCCTGGACGAACGGTTATAATTCACCCCTCCACTTT. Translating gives CAWTNGYNSPLHF.